A selection of T cell receptor beta chains follows, all from one sample in a study of T-cell reconstitution after alpha-beta-depleted transplantation in children. One entry per CDR3 protein, called by TCRdb with MiXCR from the PCR reads. The sample lists 550,000 to 600,000 distinct CDR3 sequences, under 25% seen once, with 13% to 15% in the top ten. This material consisted of PBMCs, mostly from graft donor cells, taken 360 days after TCRalphabeta/CD19-depleted stem cell transplant. The receptor source for this set is a boy under three years old who had a stem cell transplant for acute myeloid leukemia, so the T cells may come from the graft donor. CDR3s include the opening cysteine and the closing phenylalanine or tryptophan. D genes are given only for firm matches. The listing skips clone size in some rows; elsewhere it reads once, few, many or a size class.

D: .
V: TRBV12-3/TRBV12-4
J: TRBJ1-5
size: few
DNA: TGTGCCAGCAGTTTAGCCCGTCCCTTCGAGCAGCCCCAGCATTTT
CDR3: CASSLARPFEQPQHF

D: .
V: TRBV7-8
J: TRBJ2-5
size: .
DNA: TGTGCCAGCAGCTTAGTCACGACCCAGTACTTC
CDR3: CASSLVTTQYF

D: .
V: TRBV9
J: TRBJ1-3
size: few
DNA: TGTGCCAGCAGCCCGGGGGACGGGAGCTCTGGAAACACCATATATTTT
CDR3: CASSPGDGSSGNTIYF

D: TRBD2
V: TRBV12-3/TRBV12-4
J: TRBJ2-5
size: .
DNA: TGTGCCAGCAGTTTAGAGTGGACTAGCGGGGAGACCCAGTACTTC
CDR3: CASSLEWTSGETQYF

D: .
V: TRBV5-1
J: TRBJ2-5
size: few
DNA: TGCGCCAGCAGCTCCAATACACCCCAAGAGACCCAGTACTTC
CDR3: CASSSNTPQETQYF

D: TRBD2
V: TRBV12-3/TRBV12-4
J: TRBJ2-3
size: .
DNA: TGTGCCAGCAGTTTCGGACTAGCGGGGGGAGATACGCAGTATTTT
CDR3: CASSFGLAGGDTQYF

D: .
V: TRBV6-2/TRBV6-3
J: TRBJ2-3
size: few
DNA: TGTGCCAGCAGCCCTCCCGGGAAGGTCGCAGATACGCAGTATTTT
CDR3: CASSPPGKVADTQYF

D: TRBD1
V: TRBV7-6
J: TRBJ1-6
size: .
DNA: TGTGCCAGCAGCTTCGGTCTACAGGGGATCGGGGATAATTCACCCCTCCACTTT
CDR3: CASSFGLQGIGDNSPLHF

D: TRBD1
V: TRBV15
J: TRBJ2-7
size: few
DNA: TGTGCCACCAGCACGGGACAGATCTCCTACGAGCAGTACTTC
CDR3: CATSTGQISYEQYF

D: .
V: TRBV7-9
J: TRBJ2-2
size: .
DNA: TGTGCCAGCACCTGGGGCGACACTTCCGGGGAGCTGTTTTTT
CDR3: CASTWGDTSGELFF

D: .
V: TRBV12-3/TRBV12-4
J: TRBJ2-7
size: many
DNA: TGTGCCAGCAGTTTGGGCGGGTATGACTACGAGCAGTACTTC
CDR3: CASSLGGYDYEQYF

D: TRBD1
V: TRBV6-2/TRBV6-3
J: TRBJ1-5
size: few
DNA: TGTGCCAGCAGTCTTACCGGGACAGGGCTCAATCAGCCCCAGCATTTT
CDR3: CASSLTGTGLNQPQHF

D: .
V: TRBV20-1
J: TRBJ1-2
size: few
DNA: TGCAGTGCTAGAGATCTCGGGCAAGGTGAAGGCTACACCTTC
CDR3: CSARDLGQGEGYTF

D: TRBD2
V: TRBV20-1
J: TRBJ2-1
size: .
DNA: TGCAGTGCTAGAGATGTGGCGGGGGGTGCTTACAATGAGCAGTTCTTC
CDR3: CSARDVAGGAYNEQFF

D: .
V: TRBV20-1
J: TRBJ1-3
size: .
DNA: TGCAGTGCTAGAGATCGGGTCTCCTACTCCTCTGGAAACACCATATATTTT
CDR3: CSARDRVSYSSGNTIYF

D: .
V: TRBV5-1
J: TRBJ1-1
size: .
DNA: TGCGCCAGCAGCGGTACAGGGAAATGGAACACTGAAGCTTTCTTT
CDR3: CASSGTGKWNTEAFF

D: .
V: TRBV20-1
J: TRBJ2-7
size: few
DNA: TGCAGTGCTAGAAACATTGATTCCTACGAGCAGTACTTC
CDR3: CSARNIDSYEQYF

D: .
V: TRBV18
J: TRBJ1-2
size: many
DNA: TGTGCCAGCTCACTGAGTTCAGGAGGTGGCTACACCTTC
CDR3: CASSLSSGGGYTF

D: TRBD2
V: TRBV20-1
J: TRBJ2-7
size: .
DNA: TGCAGTGCAACTAGCGGGGGGATATACGAGCAGTACTTC
CDR3: CSATSGGIYEQYF

D: .
V: TRBV20-1
J: TRBJ2-7
size: many
DNA: TGCAGTGCTGAATCGGGACCCCGGAGCTCCTACGAGCAGTACTTC
CDR3: CSAESGPRSSYEQYF

D: TRBD1
V: TRBV20-1
J: TRBJ1-1
size: many
DNA: TGCAGTGCCCCTAGGGACAGGGCTACTGAAGCTTTCTTT
CDR3: CSAPRDRATEAFF

D: TRBD2
V: TRBV20-1
J: TRBJ2-3
size: few
DNA: TGCAGTGCTAGCGGGGGGGCCTTTAAAGCAGATACGCAGTATTTT
CDR3: CSASGGAFKADTQYF

D: TRBD2
V: TRBV20-1
J: TRBJ2-5
size: many
DNA: TGCAGTGCGCAGGCGACGGGACTAGCGGGGGGGAGAGGAGAGACCCAGTACTTC
CDR3: CSAQATGLAGGRGETQYF

D: .
V: TRBV7-9
J: TRBJ2-2
size: .
DNA: TGTGCCAGCGGCCCTGGGCTCCCGGACACCGGGGAGCTGTTTTTT
CDR3: CASGPGLPDTGELFF